This T cell receptor (beta chain) was captured by sequencing in a study of Ad26.COV2.S vaccination and SARS-CoV-2 variants. Profiling relied on immunoSEQ multiplex PCR, and the TCRdb table lists in-frame clones only, not all of them. Of around 320,000 clones in the sample, around 87% are singletons; the top ten hold roughly 3.2%. Points on this clone: Antigen unknown.

This CDR3 has 16 residues. With 5 bases clipped from V and 3 bases from J, the junction kept 10 bases outside the gene matches. The germline V gene has CDR1 SEHNR and CDR2 FQNEAQ (reference sequence). Study-wide results and caveats: Vaccinees showed greater spike-specific TCR breadth than placebo recipients.

As for treatment: some 19 received Ad26.COV2.S at low or high dose, single or two shots; about five received placebo; per-sample allocation not given. Day 63 after the first vaccine or placebo injection was the time point for sampling. V usage is TRBV7-9 and J usage is TRBJ2-3; the match to TRBD2 covers 8 bases. The sequence was collected from a person between 18 and 59 years old who received the Ad26.COV2.S COVID-19 vaccine or a placebo. Sequences were derived from peripheral blood, sampled in a trial of Ad26.COV2.S vaccine versus placebo. The chain's CDR3 is CASSPGLVLGTDTQYF. In DNA form, the CDR3 reads TGTGCCAGCAGCCCGGGACTAGTTCTCGGAACAGATACGCAGTATTTT.